A single T cell receptor (beta chain) is shown here with its context. The antigen is unknown. Using a constant-region primer together with ProtoScript II reverse transcriptase, TCR beta cDNA was made from about 490 ng of total RNA. A slightly modified ARM-PCR protocol with three nested multiplex PCR rounds produced these TCR beta libraries. TRBV1-TRBV30 forward and Cbeta reverse primers drove the first two roughly 10-cycle rounds. MiXCR was run by TCRdb on the multiplex PCR reads, yielding one entry per CDR3 protein. The data contain just over 300,000 distinct CDR3 sequences, around three fifths of them singletons. Unsorted whole blood yielded the blood RNA, and germline DNA was also extracted. Enrolled patients were chronically infected with HBV and treatment-naive. The data are from a study of tumor-infiltrating lymphocytes in primary liver carcinoma. Overall study findings and caveats: Tumor tissue displayed a significantly greater top-250-clone fraction than blood (p = 0.039).

The V and J ends lost 7 bases and 0 bases respectively, with 13 bases between them. Per the germline V gene, CDR1 is SEHNR and CDR2 is FQNEAQ (reference sequence). The CDR3 is 14 residues long. Sample: peripheral blood. The receptor comes from a woman in her 30s with primary liver carcinoma and hepatitis B virus infection. V gene TRBV7-9 combines with J gene TRBJ2-7; tentative D call: TRBD2 (5 bases). The CDR3 DNA reads as TGTGCCAGCAACCCGGAGGCCAACTCCTACGAGCAGTACTTC. It specifies CASNPEANSYEQYF.